Listed below are T cell receptor beta chains from one sample, sequenced in a study of cytomegalovirus exposure and HLA in healthy donors. Sequencing was performed with immunoSEQ multiplex PCR; in TCRdb, only in-frame clones are kept and a portion is missing. This repertoire includes over 110,000 clones. Sequencing was done on a sample of PBMCs. The receptor set was obtained from a male donor in good health and CMV-seronegative. The CDR3 runs from the conserved cysteine through the conserved F or W. The D gene is left open where the match is weak.

cdr3_aa,cdr3_nt,j_call,v_call,d_call
CASSLSGQRSGEQYF,TGTGCCAGCAGCTTGTCTGGGCAGAGAAGTGGGGAGCAGTACTTC,TRBJ2-7,TRBV7-8,-
CAINRGLAGDSYEQYF,TGTGCCATCAACCGGGGACTAGCGGGGGACTCCTACGAGCAGTACTTC,TRBJ2-7,TRBV10-3,TRBD2
CASSFTGYSEQFF,TGTGCCAGCAGTTTCACGGGTTATAGTGAGCAGTTCTTC,TRBJ2-1,TRBV6-6,-
CAWTPDSSYEQYF,TGTGCCTGGACTCCAGACAGCAGCTACGAGCAGTACTTC,TRBJ2-7,TRBV30,-
CASSEYNSNYGYTF,TGTGCCAGCAGTGAATACAACAGCAACTATGGCTACACCTTC,TRBJ1-2,TRBV25-1,-
CASSVGLAASSTDTQYF,TGTGCCAGCAGCGTAGGCCTAGCGGCTTCTAGCACAGATACGCAGTATTTT,TRBJ2-3,TRBV9,TRBD2
CASSYSTGAVSGELFF,TGTGCCAGCAGTTACTCGACAGGGGCGGTTTCCGGGGAGCTGTTTTTT,TRBJ2-2,TRBV6-5,TRBD1
CSAWTGREQYF,TGCAGTGCGTGGACAGGGCGCGAGCAGTACTTC,TRBJ2-7,TRBV20-1,TRBD1
CASSGQPNQPQHF,TGTGCCAGCAGCGGACAGCCCAATCAGCCCCAGCATTTT,TRBJ1-5,TRBV7-3,-
CASSPPDRGFHYTF,TGTGCCAGCTCACCACCGGACAGGGGCTTTCACTACACCTTC,TRBJ1-2,TRBV18,TRBD1
CASSASIRGGYTF,TGTGCCAGCAGTGCGTCTATTAGGGGTGGCTACACCTTC,TRBJ1-2,TRBV6-1,-
CASSLAFGLAGHQETQYF,TGTGCCAGCAGCTTGGCGTTTGGTCTAGCGGGCCACCAAGAGACCCAGTACTTC,TRBJ2-5,TRBV5-4,TRBD2
CASSDSENQPQHF,TGTGCCAGCAGTGACTCCGAGAATCAGCCCCAGCATTTT,TRBJ1-5,TRBV6-4,-
CASSLAAAGAYGNTIYF,TGTGCCAGCAGCTTGGCCGCTGCAGGGGCGTATGGAAACACCATATATTTT,TRBJ1-3,TRBV5-6,-
CASSGTAGEEKLFF,TGTGCCAGCAGTGGGACGGCTGGGGAGGAAAAACTGTTTTTT,TRBJ1-4,TRBV25-1,-
CAWGYRAGQPQHF,TGTGCCTGGGGGTACAGGGCGGGTCAGCCCCAGCATTTT,TRBJ1-5,TRBV30,-
CAWSKGGDYGYTF,TGTGCCTGGAGTAAAGGCGGGGACTATGGCTACACCTTC,TRBJ1-2,TRBV30,-
CASSVGGRKEETQYF,TGTGCCAGCAGCGTAGGTGGGCGAAAGGAAGAGACCCAGTACTTC,TRBJ2-5,TRBV9,-
CASSLRGGQGTEAFF,TGTGCCAGCAGCTTAAGGGGAGGACAGGGCACTGAAGCTTTCTTT,TRBJ1-1,TRBV7-3,TRBD1
CASNRQGSEQYF,TGTGCCAGCAACAGACAGGGGAGCGAGCAGTACTTC,TRBJ2-7,TRBV7-9,TRBD1
CASNRPGQGPYEQYF,TGTGCCAGCAACCGACCGGGACAGGGGCCGTACGAGCAGTACTTC,TRBJ2-7,TRBV6-5,TRBD1
CASSDFPGEAFF,TGTGCCAGCAGTGACTTCCCCGGGGAAGCTTTCTTT,TRBJ1-1,TRBV6-1,-
CASSVAGIPYEQYF,TGTGCCAGCAGCGTAGCGGGGATTCCGTACGAGCAGTACTTC,TRBJ2-7,TRBV9,-
CASTLLRVGGYTF,TGTGCCAGCACTCTGCTCAGGGTTGGGGGCTACACCTTC,TRBJ1-2,TRBV28,-
CASSRRVRRLNYGYTF,TGTGCCAGCAGCCGTCGGGTACGGAGGCTTAACTATGGCTACACCTTC,TRBJ1-2,TRBV14,-
CASSLGRQANEKLFF,TGCGCCAGCAGCTTGGGGAGACAGGCTAATGAAAAACTGTTTTTT,TRBJ1-4,TRBV5-1,-
CASKMELAGEVEQFF,TGCGCCAGCAAAATGGAACTAGCGGGAGAGGTTGAGCAGTTCTTC,TRBJ2-1,TRBV5-1,TRBD2
CASSTTGTGAPLSGNTIYF,TGTGCCAGTAGTACTACCGGGACAGGGGCTCCCCTCTCTGGAAACACCATATATTTT,TRBJ1-3,TRBV19,TRBD1
CAWSTTVKENGYTF,TGTGCCTGGAGTACTACCGTAAAAGAGAATGGCTACACCTTC,TRBJ1-2,TRBV30,-
CASSDLLRKQFF,TGTGCCAGCAGTGACTTACTTAGAAAGCAGTTCTTC,TRBJ2-1,TRBV6-4,-
CASSVAGGAQETEAFF,TGTGCCAGCAGCGTAGCTGGGGGGGCGCAGGAGACTGAAGCTTTCTTT,TRBJ1-1,TRBV9,-
CAWSVQKTQYF,TGTGCCTGGAGTGTACAAAAGACCCAGTACTTC,TRBJ2-5,TRBV30,-
CASSVAVSGEETQYF,TGTGCCAGCAGCGTAGCAGTTAGCGGGGAGGAGACCCAGTACTTC,TRBJ2-5,TRBV9,TRBD2
CASSLPETQYF,TGTGCCAGCAGCTTACCGGAGACCCAGTACTTC,TRBJ2-5,TRBV7-2,-
CASSVGTGDGYTF,TGTGCCAGCAGCGTAGGGACAGGGGATGGCTACACCTTC,TRBJ1-2,TRBV9,TRBD1
CASSLAPLGLAEQFF,TGTGCCAGCAGCTTAGCCCCCTTGGGACTAGCTGAGCAGTTCTTC,TRBJ2-1,TRBV7-9,TRBD2
CASSFPGGESYEQYF,TGTGCCAGCAGCTTTCCGGGAGGGGAGTCCTACGAGCAGTACTTC,TRBJ2-7,TRBV5-6,TRBD2
CAVAGANINEQFF,TGTGCCGTAGCGGGAGCCAACATCAATGAGCAGTTCTTC,TRBJ2-1,TRBV6-5,TRBD2
CASSWEGRWSNQPQHF,TGTGCCAGCAGTTGGGAGGGGAGATGGAGCAATCAGCCCCAGCATTTT,TRBJ1-5,TRBV28,-
CASSSTAGGWADTQYF,TGTGCCAGCAGCTCCACCGCGGGGGGATGGGCAGATACGCAGTATTTT,TRBJ2-3,TRBV5-8,TRBD2
CASSQDRRQAKFPLHF,TGTGCCAGCAGCCAAGATCGGCGACAGGCGAAGTTCCCCCTCCACTTT,TRBJ1-6,TRBV4-2,-
CASSLEGQGNYGYTF,TGCGCCAGCAGCTTGGAGGGACAGGGAAACTATGGCTACACCTTC,TRBJ1-2,TRBV5-1,TRBD1
CASSLVSIGEEKLFF,TGTGCCAGCAGCTTAGTTTCTATTGGGGAGGAAAAACTGTTTTTT,TRBJ1-4,TRBV7-9,-
CASSIPGVAYEQYF,TGTGCCAGTAGTATACCCGGGGTTGCCTACGAGCAGTACTTC,TRBJ2-7,TRBV19,-
CASSVRKQGLRVNTEAFF,TGTGCCAGCAGCGTAAGAAAACAGGGGCTAAGGGTGAACACTGAAGCTTTCTTT,TRBJ1-1,TRBV9,TRBD1
CASRLRGGPYEQYF,TGTGCCAGCAGGTTACGCGGGGGGCCCTACGAGCAGTACTTC,TRBJ2-7,TRBV7-9,TRBD2
CASSPRTLPFTDTQYF,TGCGCCAGCAGCCCCAGGACTCTGCCTTTCACAGATACGCAGTATTTT,TRBJ2-3,TRBV5-1,-
CASSQDSLQETQYF,TGCGCCAGCAGCCAAGATTCACTGCAAGAGACCCAGTACTTC,TRBJ2-5,TRBV4-1,-
CASSSLAGTSKNIQYF,TGTGCCAGCAGCTCTCTCGCTGGTACTAGTAAAAACATTCAGTACTTC,TRBJ2-4,TRBV11-2,-
CASSQEETSGYSDTQYF,TGTGCCAGCAGCCAAGAAGAGACTAGCGGGTATTCAGATACGCAGTATTTT,TRBJ2-3,TRBV4-2,TRBD2
CASSFIAGITDTQYF,TGCGCCAGCAGCTTCATAGCGGGGATCACAGATACGCAGTATTTT,TRBJ2-3,TRBV5-1,TRBD2
CASSNGTPRRVKSRGELFF,TGTGCCAGCAGCAACGGGACACCCCGCCGGGTGAAAAGCCGCGGGGAGCTGTTTTTT,TRBJ2-2,TRBV21-1,-
CASSLGGSNTGELFF,TGTGCCAGCAGCCTAGGCGGCAGTAACACCGGGGAGCTGTTTTTT,TRBJ2-2,TRBV7-6,-
CASSAGERIQETQYF,TGTGCCAGCAGTGCCGGGGAGCGGATCCAAGAGACCCAGTACTTC,TRBJ2-5,TRBV9,-